The 10 T cell receptor beta chains below were found in one sample sequenced in a study of neoadjuvant nivolumab and ipilimumab in lung cancer. Produced via immunoSEQ multiplex PCR; TCRdb's table is partial and in-frame only. The sample consists of 10,000 or so clones, around 80% of them appearing once. This material consisted of peripheral blood, taken before neoadjuvant nivolumab, alone or with ipilimumab. The receptors were gathered from an adult with non-small cell lung cancer.

The CDR3 DNA reads as TGTGCCAGCATGGAAGGCGTTGGGGATGAGCAGTTCTTC. Its translation is CASMEGVGDEQFF. The V and J genes are TRBV7-9 and TRBJ2-1; D unclear. Germline-derived CDR1 and CDR2 are SEHNR and FQNEAQ (reference sequence). The length of the CDR3 is 13 residues. The V gene lost 7 bases and the J gene lost 8 bases, with 15 bases spanning the gap.

The chain joins TRBV6-1 to TRBJ1-5, with 8 bases matching TRBD1. The J segment lost 5 bases and the V segment lost 7 bases, leaving 7 bases of the junction unmatched. This CDR3 has 14 amino acids. The V gene's germline CDR1 is MNHNS and CDR2 SASEGT. The CDR3 DNA is TGTGCCAGCATGACTTCAGGGGGCTATCAGCCCCAGCATTTT. Amino acid sequence: CASMTSGGYQPQHF.

This clone was observed a few times. The V call is TRBV7-9, the J call TRBJ2-7, with a possible D match to TRBD2 (5 bases). CDR3 length equals 14 residues. V shed 1 base and J shed 6 bases, with 13 bases lying between them. Germline CDR1 and CDR2: SEHNR and FQNEAQ (reference sequence). The CDR3 DNA is TGTGCCAGCAGCTTAGAACGACTGGACTCCGAGCAGTACTTC. Its protein product is CASSLERLDSEQYF.

This clone was seen once. V gene TRBV7-2 combines with J gene TRBJ2-7, with 8 nucleotides matching TRBD2. Per the germline V gene, CDR1 is SGHTA and CDR2 is FQGNSA. The J segment lost 3 bases and the V segment lost 2 bases, leaving 3 bases of the junction unmatched. This CDR3 region has 14 residues. This CDR3 is CASSLPGGRYEQYF. In DNA form, the CDR3 reads TGTGCCAGCAGCTTACCGGGGGGGCGCTACGAGCAGTACTTC.

This chain uses TRBV27 with TRBJ2-2, with D perhaps TRBD1 or TRBD2 (5 bases each). There are 17 residues in the CDR3. CDR1 and CDR2 from the germline V gene are MNHEY and SMNVEV (reference sequence). Trimming pared 4 bases from V and 6 bases from J, leaving 21 bases between. CDR3 residues: CASSWGYSAIPSGELFF. CDR3 nucleotide sequence: TGTGCCAGCAGTTGGGGGTATAGCGCGATTCCCTCCGGGGAGCTGTTTTTT.

This chain connects TRBV19 to TRBJ1-2, with 10 bases matching TRBD1. There are 13 residues in the CDR3. Losses at the gene ends were 8 bases for V and 8 bases for J; bases not matched to a gene: 8. CDR1 LNHDA and CDR2 SQIVND come from the germline V gene (reference sequence). This CDR3 reads CASSTGGAEGYTF. The CDR3, as DNA: TGTGCCAGTTCGACAGGGGGCGCGGAAGGCTACACCTTC. Full variable domain (missing parts from reference TRBV19 and TRBJ1-2): DGGITQSPKYLFRKEGQNVTLSCEQNLNHDAMYWYRQDPGQGLRLIYYSQIVNDFQKGDIAEGYSVSREKKESFPLTVTSAQKNPTAFYLCASSTGGAEGYTFGSGTRLTVV.

The chain links TRBV5-6 to TRBJ1-6; D gene unclear. The CDR3 covers 16 residues. CDR1 SGHDT and CDR2 YYEEEE come from the germline V gene. Trimming shortened V by 0 bases and J by 5 bases, and 12 bases separated the two germline ends. In nucleotides, the CDR3 is TGTGCCAGCAGCTTGGCCCGCAGACTACATAATTCACCCCTCCACTTT. Its protein is CASSLARRLHNSPLHF.

The J gene is TRBJ2-1, the V gene TRBV7-9, with D maybe TRBD2 (7 bases). CDR1 and CDR2 from the germline V gene are SEHNR and FQNEAQ (reference sequence). Trimming took 4 bases from V and 3 from J, leaving 16 bases between them. The CDR3 covers 16 residues. CDR3 sequence reads: CASSSLRGASYNEQFF. The CDR3 DNA sequence: TGTGCCAGCAGCTCTCTTCGGGGGGCCAGCTACAATGAGCAGTTCTTC.

The gene calls are TRBV28 and TRBJ2-2; a possible D gene is TRBD1 (6 bases). Germline loops: CDR1 MDHEN, CDR2 SYDVKM. Trimming removed 7 bases at V and 5 bases at J, with 14 bases between. This CDR3 spans 14 amino acids. CDR3 nucleotide sequence: TGTGCCAGCATAAGTCAGGGGCCGACCGGGGAGCTGTTTTTT. This sequence encodes CASISQGPTGELFF.

The sample holds a few counts of this clone. The chain has TRBV28 and TRBJ1-1; 9 nucleotides agree with TRBD1. Germline assignment: CDR1 MDHEN and CDR2 SYDVKM. V dropped 6 bases and J dropped 5; count of bases not matched to a gene: 10. CDR3 length equals 15 residues. CDR3 in amino acids: CASRLQGAGGTEAFF. For the CDR3, the DNA is TGTGCCAGCAGGTTACAGGGGGCAGGAGGGACTGAAGCTTTCTTT.